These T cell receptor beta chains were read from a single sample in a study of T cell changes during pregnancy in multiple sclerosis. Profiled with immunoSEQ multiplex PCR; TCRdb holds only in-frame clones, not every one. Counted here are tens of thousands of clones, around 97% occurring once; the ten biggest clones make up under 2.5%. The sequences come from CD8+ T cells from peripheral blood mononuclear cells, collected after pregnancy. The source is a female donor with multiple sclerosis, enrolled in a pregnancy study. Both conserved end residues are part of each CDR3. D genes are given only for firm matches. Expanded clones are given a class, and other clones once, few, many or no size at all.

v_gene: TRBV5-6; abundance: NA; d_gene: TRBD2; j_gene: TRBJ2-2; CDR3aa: CASSFATSGHTGELFF; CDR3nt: TGTGCCAGCAGCTTCGCGACTAGCGGACACACCGGGGAGCTGTTTTTT
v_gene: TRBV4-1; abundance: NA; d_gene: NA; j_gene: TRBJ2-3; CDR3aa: CASSQGGSDTQYF; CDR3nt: TGCGCCAGCAGCCAAGGAGGGTCTGATACGCAGTATTTT
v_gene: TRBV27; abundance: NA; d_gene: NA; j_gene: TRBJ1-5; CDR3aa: CASSLTWTVSNQPQHF; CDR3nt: TGTGCCAGCAGTTTGACCTGGACAGTTAGCAATCAGCCCCAGCATTTT
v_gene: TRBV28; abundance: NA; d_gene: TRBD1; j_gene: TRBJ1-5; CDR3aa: CASSSPGQGIQPQHF; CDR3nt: TGTGCCAGCAGTTCACCGGGACAGGGGATTCAGCCCCAGCATTTT
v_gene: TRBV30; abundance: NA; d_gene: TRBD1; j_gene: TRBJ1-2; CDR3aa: CASLPGQGDYGYTF; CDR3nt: TGTGCCTCACTCCCGGGACAGGGAGACTATGGCTACACCTTC
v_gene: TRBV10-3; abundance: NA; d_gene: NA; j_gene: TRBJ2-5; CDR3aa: CAISESRTVQETQYF; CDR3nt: TGTGCCATCAGTGAGTCGAGGACAGTCCAAGAGACCCAGTACTTC
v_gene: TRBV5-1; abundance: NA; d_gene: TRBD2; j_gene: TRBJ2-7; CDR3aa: CASSAGDYPYEQYF; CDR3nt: TGCGCCAGCAGCGCGGGGGACTACCCCTACGAGCAGTACTTC
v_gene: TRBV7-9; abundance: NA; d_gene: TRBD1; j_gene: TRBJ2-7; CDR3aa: CASSFHSRTGGYEQYF; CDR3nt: TGTGCCAGCAGCTTTCATTCTAGGACAGGGGGTTACGAGCAGTACTTC
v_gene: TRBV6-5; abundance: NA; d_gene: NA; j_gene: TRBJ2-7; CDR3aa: CASREPSSYEQYF; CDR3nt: TGTGCCAGCAGGGAGCCGAGCTCCTACGAGCAGTACTTC
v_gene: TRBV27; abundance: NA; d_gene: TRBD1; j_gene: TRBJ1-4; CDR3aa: CASSLSRTGNEKLFF; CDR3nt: TGTGCCAGCAGTTTATCTCGGACAGGGAATGAAAAACTGTTTTTT
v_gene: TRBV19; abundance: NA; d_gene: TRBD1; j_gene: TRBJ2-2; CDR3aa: CASSLGQGGAGELFF; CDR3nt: TGTGCCAGTAGTTTAGGACAGGGGGGTGCCGGGGAGCTGTTTTTT
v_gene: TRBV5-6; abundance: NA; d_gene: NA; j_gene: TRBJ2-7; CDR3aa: CASSPQAGEQYF; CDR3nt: TGTGCCAGCAGCCCCCAGGCTGGCGAGCAGTACTTC
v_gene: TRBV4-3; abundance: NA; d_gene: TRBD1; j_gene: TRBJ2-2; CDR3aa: CASSQGTGNTGELFF; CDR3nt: TGCGCCAGCAGCCAAGGGACAGGGAACACCGGGGAGCTGTTTTTT
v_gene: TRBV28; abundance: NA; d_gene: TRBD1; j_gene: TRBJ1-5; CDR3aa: CASSPRTGVQPQHF; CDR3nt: TGTGCCAGCAGTCCCCGCACAGGGGTTCAGCCCCAGCATTTT
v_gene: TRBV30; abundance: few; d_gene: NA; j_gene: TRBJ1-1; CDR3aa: CAWSVLMNTEAFF; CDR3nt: TGTGCCTGGAGTGTACTCATGAACACTGAAGCTTTCTTT
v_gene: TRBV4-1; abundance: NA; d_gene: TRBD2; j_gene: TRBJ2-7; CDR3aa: CASSQPGTREYEQYF; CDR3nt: TGCGCCAGCAGCCAACCCGGGACTAGGGAGTACGAGCAGTACTTC
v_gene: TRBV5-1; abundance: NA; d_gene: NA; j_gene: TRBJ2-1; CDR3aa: CASTSPSNEQFF; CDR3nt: TGCGCCAGCACCTCCCCCTCGAATGAGCAGTTCTTC
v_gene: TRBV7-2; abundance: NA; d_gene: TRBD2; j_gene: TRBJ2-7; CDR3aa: CASSLATSATKEQYF; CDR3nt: TGTGCCAGCAGCTTAGCGACTAGCGCGACAAAGGAGCAGTACTTC
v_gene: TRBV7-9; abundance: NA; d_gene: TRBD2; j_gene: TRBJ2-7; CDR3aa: CASSSGTSNPSYEQYF; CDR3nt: TGTGCCAGCAGCTCAGGGACTAGCAACCCCTCCTACGAGCAGTACTTC
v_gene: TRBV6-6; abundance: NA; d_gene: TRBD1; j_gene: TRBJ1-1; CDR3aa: CASSYSNAGGAFF; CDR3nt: TGTGCCAGCAGTTACTCGAACGCAGGGGGGGCTTTCTTT
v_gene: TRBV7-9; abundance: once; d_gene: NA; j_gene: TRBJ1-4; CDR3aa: CASSVFEEKLFF; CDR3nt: TGTGCCAGCAGCGTATTCGAGGAAAAACTGTTTTTT
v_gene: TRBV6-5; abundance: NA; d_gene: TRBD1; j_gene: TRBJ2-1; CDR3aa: CASSTTGAAYNEQFF; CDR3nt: TGTGCCAGCAGTACGACAGGGGCTGCCTACAATGAGCAGTTCTTC
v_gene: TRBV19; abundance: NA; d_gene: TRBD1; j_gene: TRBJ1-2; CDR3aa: CASSIGDRGRPRYGYTF; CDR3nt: TGTGCCAGTAGTATCGGTGACAGGGGCCGCCCCCGATATGGCTACACCTTC
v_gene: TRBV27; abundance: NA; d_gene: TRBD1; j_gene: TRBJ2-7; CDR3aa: CASSFGIQGDEQYF; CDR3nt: TGTGCCAGCAGTTTCGGCATACAGGGGGACGAGCAGTACTTC
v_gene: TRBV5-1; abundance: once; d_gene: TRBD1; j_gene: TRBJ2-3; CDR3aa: CASSLAETGPSTDTQYF; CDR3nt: TGCGCCAGCAGCTTGGCCGAGACAGGGCCTAGCACAGATACGCAGTATTTT
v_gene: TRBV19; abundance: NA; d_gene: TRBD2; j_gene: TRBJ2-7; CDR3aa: CASSIGLAGSSLGEQYF; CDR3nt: TGTGCCAGTAGTATCGGACTAGCGGGAAGTTCTTTGGGTGAGCAGTACTTC
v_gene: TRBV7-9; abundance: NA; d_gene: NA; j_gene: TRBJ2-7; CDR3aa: CASSFGDFYEQYF; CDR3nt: TGTGCCAGCAGCTTCGGGGACTTTTACGAGCAGTACTTC
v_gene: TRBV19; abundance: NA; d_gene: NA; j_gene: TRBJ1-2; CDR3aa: CASSPAGANYGYTF; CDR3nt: TGTGCCAGTAGTCCGGCAGGGGCCAACTATGGCTACACCTTC
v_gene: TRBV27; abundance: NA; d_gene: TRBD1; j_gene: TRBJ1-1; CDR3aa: CASSQGAGYTEAFF; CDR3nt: TGTGCCAGCTCACAGGGGGCGGGCTACACTGAAGCTTTCTTT
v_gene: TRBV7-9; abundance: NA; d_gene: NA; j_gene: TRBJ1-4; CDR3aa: CASSSRVNEKLFF; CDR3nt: TGTGCCAGCAGCTCTCGCGTTAATGAAAAACTGTTTTTT
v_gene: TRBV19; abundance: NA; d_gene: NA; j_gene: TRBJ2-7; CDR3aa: CASSILIHTTGSLSYEQYF; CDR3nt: TGTGCCAGTAGTATCCTCATACACACCACAGGGTCGTTAAGCTACGAGCAGTACTTC
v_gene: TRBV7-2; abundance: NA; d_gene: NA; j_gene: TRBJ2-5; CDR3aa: CASAPLAIETQYF; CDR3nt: TGTGCCAGCGCGCCTCTAGCGATCGAGACCCAGTACTTC
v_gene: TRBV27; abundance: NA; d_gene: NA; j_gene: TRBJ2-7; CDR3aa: CASGQIYEQYF; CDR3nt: TGTGCCAGCGGCCAGATTTACGAGCAGTACTTC
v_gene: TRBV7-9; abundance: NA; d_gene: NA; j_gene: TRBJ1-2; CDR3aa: CASSPIQLHYGYTF; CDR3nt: TGTGCCAGCAGCCCGATACAGTTACACTATGGCTACACCTTC
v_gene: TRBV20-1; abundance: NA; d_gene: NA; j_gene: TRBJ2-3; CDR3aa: CSARPGDTQYF; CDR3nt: TGCAGTGCTAGACCCGGGGATACGCAGTATTTT
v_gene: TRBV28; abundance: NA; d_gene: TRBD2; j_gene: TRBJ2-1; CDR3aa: CASSSASGSSYNEQFF; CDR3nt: TGTGCCAGCAGTTCGGCTAGCGGGAGCTCCTACAATGAGCAGTTCTTC
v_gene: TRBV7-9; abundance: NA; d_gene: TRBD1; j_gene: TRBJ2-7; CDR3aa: CASSPRTGENEQYF; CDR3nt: TGTGCCAGCAGCCCCAGGACAGGGGAGAACGAGCAGTACTTC
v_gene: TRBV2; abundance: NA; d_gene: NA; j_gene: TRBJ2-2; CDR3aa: CASMRTEFTGELFF; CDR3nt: TGTGCCAGCATGAGGACAGAGTTCACCGGGGAGCTGTTTTTT
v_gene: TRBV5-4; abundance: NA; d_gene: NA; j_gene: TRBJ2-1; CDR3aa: CASSSVDEQFF; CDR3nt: TGTGCCAGCAGCTCGGTAGATGAGCAGTTCTTC
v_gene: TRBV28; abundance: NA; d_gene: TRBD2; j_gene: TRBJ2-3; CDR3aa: CASSLGAGAGKDTQYF; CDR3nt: TGTGCCAGCAGTTTAGGAGCGGGAGCCGGCAAGGATACGCAGTATTTT
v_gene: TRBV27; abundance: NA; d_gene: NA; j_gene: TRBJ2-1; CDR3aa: CASSGLGSYNEQFF; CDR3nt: TGTGCCAGCAGCGGACTGGGCTCCTACAATGAGCAGTTCTTC
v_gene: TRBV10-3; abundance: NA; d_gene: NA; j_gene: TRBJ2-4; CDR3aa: CATCPGHLAKNIQYF; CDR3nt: TGTGCCACCTGTCCGGGACACTTGGCCAAAAACATTCAGTACTTC
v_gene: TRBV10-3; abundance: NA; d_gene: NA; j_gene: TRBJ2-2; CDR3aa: CAISLGRELFF; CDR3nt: TGTGCCATCTCACTAGGTCGGGAGCTGTTTTTT
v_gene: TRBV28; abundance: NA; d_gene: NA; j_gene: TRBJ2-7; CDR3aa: CASSFTAPYEQYF; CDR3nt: TGTGCCAGCAGTTTCACAGCACCCTACGAGCAGTACTTC
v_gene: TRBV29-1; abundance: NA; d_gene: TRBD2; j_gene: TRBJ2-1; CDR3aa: CSVEDRLAGAGEQFF; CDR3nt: TGCAGCGTTGAAGATCGGCTAGCGGGAGCAGGTGAGCAGTTCTTC
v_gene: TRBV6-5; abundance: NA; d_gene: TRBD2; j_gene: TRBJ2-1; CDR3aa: CASSYLTSTNEQFF; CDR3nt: TGTGCCAGCAGTTACTTGACTAGCACTAATGAGCAGTTCTTC
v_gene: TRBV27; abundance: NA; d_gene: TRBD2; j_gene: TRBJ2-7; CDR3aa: CASRPGSGRREQYF; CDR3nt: TGTGCCAGCAGACCTGGAAGCGGGAGACGCGAGCAGTACTTC
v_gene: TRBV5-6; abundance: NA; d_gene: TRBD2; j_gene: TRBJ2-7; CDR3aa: CASSLGGLGNNEQYF; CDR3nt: TGTGCCAGCAGCTTGGGGGGACTAGGGAACAACGAGCAGTACTTC
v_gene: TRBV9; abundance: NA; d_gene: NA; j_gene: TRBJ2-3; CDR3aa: CASSVSGADIDTQYF; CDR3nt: TGTGCCAGCAGCGTATCAGGGGCGGACATAGATACGCAGTATTTT
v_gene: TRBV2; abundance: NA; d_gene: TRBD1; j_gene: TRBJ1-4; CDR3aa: CASSAQGADEKLFF; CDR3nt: TGTGCCAGCAGCGCACAGGGGGCGGATGAAAAACTGTTTTTT
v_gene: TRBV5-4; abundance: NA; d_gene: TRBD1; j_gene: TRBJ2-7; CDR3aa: CASSPGTGVEQYF; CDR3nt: TGTGCCAGCAGCCCCGGGACAGGGGTCGAGCAGTACTTC
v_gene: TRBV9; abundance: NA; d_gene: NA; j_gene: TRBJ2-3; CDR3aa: CASSVEGGDFTDTQYF; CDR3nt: TGTGCCAGCAGCGTAGAAGGGGGGGACTTCACAGATACGCAGTATTTT
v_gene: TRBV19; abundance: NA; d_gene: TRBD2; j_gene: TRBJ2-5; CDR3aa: CASSFGLAETQYF; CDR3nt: TGTGCCAGTTCCTTCGGACTAGCTGAGACCCAGTACTTC
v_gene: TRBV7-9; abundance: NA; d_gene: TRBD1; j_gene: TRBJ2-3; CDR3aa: CASSLFVGGTGSTDTQYF; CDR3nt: TGTGCCAGCAGCTTATTCGTGGGCGGGACAGGAAGCACAGATACGCAGTATTTT
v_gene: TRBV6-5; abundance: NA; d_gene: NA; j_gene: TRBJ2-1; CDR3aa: CASSLQRVPYNEQFF; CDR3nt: TGTGCCAGCAGTCTACAACGGGTTCCATACAATGAGCAGTTCTTC